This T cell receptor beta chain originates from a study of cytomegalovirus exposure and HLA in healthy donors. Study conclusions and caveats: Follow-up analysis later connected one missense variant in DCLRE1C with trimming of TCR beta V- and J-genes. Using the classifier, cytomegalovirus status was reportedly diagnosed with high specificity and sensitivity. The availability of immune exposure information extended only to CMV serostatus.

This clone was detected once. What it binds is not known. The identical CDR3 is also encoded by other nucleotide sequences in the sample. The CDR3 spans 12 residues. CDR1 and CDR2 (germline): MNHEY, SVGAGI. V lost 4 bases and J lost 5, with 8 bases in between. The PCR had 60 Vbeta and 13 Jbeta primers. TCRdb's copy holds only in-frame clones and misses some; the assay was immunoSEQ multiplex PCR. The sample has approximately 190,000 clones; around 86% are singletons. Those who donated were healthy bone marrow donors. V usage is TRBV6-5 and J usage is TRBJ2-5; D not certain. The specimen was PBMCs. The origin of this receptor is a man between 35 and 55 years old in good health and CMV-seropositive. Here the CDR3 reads CASSSLEETQYF. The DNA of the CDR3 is TGTGCCAGCAGTTCTCTAGAGGAGACCCAGTACTTC.